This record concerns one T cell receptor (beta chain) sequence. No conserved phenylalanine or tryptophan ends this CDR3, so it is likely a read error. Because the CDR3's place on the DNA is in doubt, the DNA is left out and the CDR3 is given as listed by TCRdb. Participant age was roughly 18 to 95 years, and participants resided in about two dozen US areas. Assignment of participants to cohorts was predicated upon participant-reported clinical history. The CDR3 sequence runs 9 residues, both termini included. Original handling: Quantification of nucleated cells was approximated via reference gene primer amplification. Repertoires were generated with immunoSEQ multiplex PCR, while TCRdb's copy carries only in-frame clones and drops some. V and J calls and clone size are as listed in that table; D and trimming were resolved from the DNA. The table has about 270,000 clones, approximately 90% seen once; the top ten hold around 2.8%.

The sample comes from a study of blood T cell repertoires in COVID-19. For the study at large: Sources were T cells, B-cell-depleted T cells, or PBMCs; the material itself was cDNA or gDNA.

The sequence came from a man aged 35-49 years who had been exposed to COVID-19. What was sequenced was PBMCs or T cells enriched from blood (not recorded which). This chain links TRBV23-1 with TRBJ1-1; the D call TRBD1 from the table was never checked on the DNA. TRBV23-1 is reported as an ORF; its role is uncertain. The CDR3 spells CASSQGPGE.